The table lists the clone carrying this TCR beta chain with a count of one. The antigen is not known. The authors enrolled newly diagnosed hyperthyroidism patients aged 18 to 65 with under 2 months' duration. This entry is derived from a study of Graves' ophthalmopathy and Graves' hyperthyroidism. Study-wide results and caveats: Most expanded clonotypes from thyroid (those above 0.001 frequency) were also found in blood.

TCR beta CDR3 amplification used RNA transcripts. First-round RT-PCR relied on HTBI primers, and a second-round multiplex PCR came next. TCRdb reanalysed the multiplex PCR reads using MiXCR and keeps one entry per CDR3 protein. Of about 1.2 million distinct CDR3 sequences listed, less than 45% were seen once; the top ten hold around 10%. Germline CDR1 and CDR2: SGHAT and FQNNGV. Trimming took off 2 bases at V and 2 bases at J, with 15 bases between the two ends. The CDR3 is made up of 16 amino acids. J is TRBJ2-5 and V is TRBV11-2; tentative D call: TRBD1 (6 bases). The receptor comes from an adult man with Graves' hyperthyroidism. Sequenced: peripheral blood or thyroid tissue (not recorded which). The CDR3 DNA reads TGTGCCAGCAGCTTATTTGGGGGCTCAAGGCAAGAGACCCAGTACTTC. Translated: CASSLFGGSRQETQYF.